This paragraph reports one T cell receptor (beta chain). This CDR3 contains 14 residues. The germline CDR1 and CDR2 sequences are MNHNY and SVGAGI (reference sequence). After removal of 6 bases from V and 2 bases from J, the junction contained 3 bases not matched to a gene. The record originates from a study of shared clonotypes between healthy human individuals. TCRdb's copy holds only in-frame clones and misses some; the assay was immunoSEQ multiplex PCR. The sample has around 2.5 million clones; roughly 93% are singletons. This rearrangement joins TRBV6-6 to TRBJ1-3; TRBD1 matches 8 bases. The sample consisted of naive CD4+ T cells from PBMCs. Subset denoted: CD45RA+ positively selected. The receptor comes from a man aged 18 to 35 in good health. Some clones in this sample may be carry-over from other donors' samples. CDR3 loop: CASSTQGAGNTIYF. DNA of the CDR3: TGTGCCAGCAGCACACAGGGGGCTGGAAACACCATATATTTT.